The rows below give T cell receptor beta chains drawn from one sample of a study of identical twins. TCRdb used MiXCR to reprocess the 5' RACE reads, holding one entry per CDR3 protein. The sample lists 450,000 or so distinct CDR3 sequences, 14% seen once, with roughly 0.56% in the top ten. This same sample was also part of a study on yellow fever vaccine responses in identical twins.

Material: CD4+ T cells sorted from blood. All receptors derive from a woman under 30 in good health. Each CDR3 is given with its conserved first and last residue. The order of the fields is V gene, J gene, CDR3 protein.

TRBV7-2	TRBJ2-7	CASGTSGTSYEQYF
TRBV6-2/TRBV6-3	TRBJ2-7	CASSYPGLAYEQYF
TRBV7-2	TRBJ2-7	CASSLAPGQGSYEQYF
TRBV6-2/TRBV6-3	TRBJ2-1	CASNPRGRTYNEQFF
TRBV20-1	TRBJ1-6	CSAPSNQNSPLHF
TRBV5-5	TRBJ2-1	CASSFTGRGAYNEQFF
TRBV28	TRBJ2-7	CASSPDLGPQYF
TRBV20-1	TRBJ2-1	CSASLRGITRLSYNEQFF
TRBV12-3/TRBV12-4	TRBJ2-7	CASSGTGVIYEQYF
TRBV27	TRBJ2-3	CASSLSWIGGIFAGTDTQYF
TRBV6-4	TRBJ1-5	CASSDPGQGPTGNQPQHF
TRBV6-2/TRBV6-3	TRBJ2-5	CASTTVGAQYF
TRBV6-5	TRBJ2-7	CASSYTGSLAGQGEQYF
TRBV2	TRBJ2-1	CASREAGGYNEQFF
TRBV28	TRBJ2-6	CASSLTASGANVLTF
TRBV20-1	TRBJ2-4	CSARIAGSNKNIQYF
TRBV4-2	TRBJ2-1	CASSLNNVVNEQFF
TRBV7-6	TRBJ2-7	CASSSSQDRVVEQYF
TRBV4-1	TRBJ2-5	CASSQVPRETQYF
TRBV7-9	TRBJ2-1	CASSALDEQFF
TRBV27	TRBJ2-7	CASSLSMVYEQYF
TRBV5-1	TRBJ1-2	CASSLTPGLGGYTF
TRBV6-5	TRBJ1-2	CASSYQGDYGYTF
TRBV20-1	TRBJ2-1	CSARPPRWEHSYNEQFF